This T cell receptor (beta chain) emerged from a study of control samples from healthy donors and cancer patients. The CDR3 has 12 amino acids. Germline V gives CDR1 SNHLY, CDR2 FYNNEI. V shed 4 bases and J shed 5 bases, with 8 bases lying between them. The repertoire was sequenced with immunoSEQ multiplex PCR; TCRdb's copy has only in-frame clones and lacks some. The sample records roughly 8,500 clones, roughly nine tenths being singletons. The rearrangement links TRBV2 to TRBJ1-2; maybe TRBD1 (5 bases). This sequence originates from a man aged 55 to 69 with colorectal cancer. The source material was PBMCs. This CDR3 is CASSVSGYGYTF. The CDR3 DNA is TGTGCCAGCAGTGTGTCAGGGTATGGCTACACCTTC.